This T cell receptor beta chain comes out of a study of identical twins (dated by TCRdb to 2016 to 2017). In terms of the full investigation: To test whether fetal clonotypes persist, this study deep-sequenced TCR alpha and beta repertoires from monozygotic twins, from unrelated adults of various ages, and from cord blood. Replicate twin experiments were performed at different times using different library preparation protocols to rule out contamination. Beyond this particular receptor, the publication reports: Abundant cord blood beta clonotypes carried fewer insertions; young adult naive repertoires showed a weaker similar trend, while memory repertoires showed none. In beta out-of-frame sequences, excess twin sharing was weaker, because having fewer shared sequences lowered the signal-to-noise ratio. Because the same donors could not be followed over many years, the conclusions depended on cross-sectional statistical analysis. Recombination models systematically underestimated out-of-frame TCR alpha sharing in monozygotic twins but agreed with sharing between unrelated individuals. Zero-insertion analyses could be partly confounded by invariant T cells such as MAIT and iNKT, though diverse VJ usage argued against such confounding for most clonotypes. Compared with coincidental sharing between unrelated individuals, an excess of low generation-probability sequences was observed among out-of-frame TCR alpha sequences shared between twins.

Every donor in the study was a healthy Caucasian. The twin cohort comprised three pairs of female monozygotic twins, all aged roughly 18 to 30 years. Using Miltenyi CD45RO+ enrichment and human naive T-cell isolation kits, memory (CD45RO+) and naive T cells were isolated from PBMC. A word on this clonotype: Its antigen specificity is not known. No much larger clone is present one base from it, and per-base qualities are unavailable.

The library came from 5' RACE. Data came from an Illumina HiSeq 2000. A universal primer binding site was added through template switching, and the final cDNA carried a unique molecular identifier so that TCR cDNA molecules could be counted accurately. Specific primers in the conserved constant-segment region were used to synthesize first-strand cDNA for TCR alpha and beta chains. To control for contamination, every cDNA library carried two barcodes: a SMART-Mk sample barcode plus Illumina barcodes. TruSeq adapter sequences, together with Illumina sample barcodes, were added in two successive PCR steps. Sequencing of the TCR alpha and beta cDNA libraries was done on the Illumina HiSeq platform using custom primers. The study's own analysis went as follows. MiGEC was used to process raw reads and extract unique molecular identifiers, and MiXCR was used to find CDR3 positions. Recombination models were inferred per individual with the repgenHMM and IGoR tools using an EM algorithm. The analysis of shared clonotypes was done with the tcR package in R, with sharing normalized by the product of cloneset sizes. Out-of-frame nonproductive sequences were analyzed to study raw recombination free of thymic and clonal selection effects. TCRdb reprocessed the public reads (quality trimming at Q25 with fastp, clone calling with MiXCR) and kept in-frame beta chains. Rows are unified per CDR3 protein, each entry keeping the most common DNA and genes. Clone size and V and J calls follow TCRdb, not the original study. The sample data list about 280,000 distinct CDR3 sequences, and 6.5% to 9.5% of these were observed just once. The top ten constitute around 2.1% of the sample.

Ends trimmed: V by 2 bases, J by 10 bases; bases unmatched to a gene: 14. The germline V gene sets CDR1 to SGHVS and CDR2 to FQNEAQ. Spanning cysteine to phenylalanine, the CDR3 consists of 17 amino acids. Only CDR3 DNA is held: 51 bases, read in frame from base 1. The sample was also reused in another study, on yellow fever vaccine responses in identical twins. As described in the second report: According to the authors, the vaccine-induced T cell response in identical twins seemed to be partly convergent and partly specific to each individual. The study precisely tracked vaccine-responding T cell clones in identical twins.

The chain is assembled from TRBV7-8 and TRBJ2-1, and TRBD2 aligns with 10 junction nucleotides. The source material was memory (CD45RO+) T cells sorted from blood. The cell subset or site label on this specimen signifies: CD45RO+ enriched T cells. The TCR comes from a woman between 18 and 30 years old in good health. The DNA sequence follows: TGTGCCAGCAGCTTACAGTCACCGGCTAGCGGGAGTTTGGAGCAGTTCTTC. This is translated as CASSLQSPASGSLEQFF.